What follows are 5 T cell receptor beta chains derived from one specimen sequenced in a study of T cells in women clearing cervical HPV infection. The protocol was immunoSEQ multiplex PCR, while the TCRdb copy is restricted to in-frame clones and leaves out a portion. Seen in this sample are 25,000 to 35,000 clones; the ten most common clones hold approximately 24%. Sequenced sample: blood buffy coat. Source of these receptors: a woman aged 18-70 years with a cervical HPV16 infection that either progressed to CIN3+ or cleared (not recorded which).

Concerning this clone itself: The read stops 3 residues short of the end of the CDR3; the missing end is completed from the germline J gene. The V call is TRBV2, the J call TRBJ2-2; maybe TRBD2 (6 bases). From germline, CDR1 is SNHLY and CDR2 FYNNEI. The CDR3 loop spans 14 amino acids. Trimming took 6 bases from V and 4 from J, leaving 12 bases between them. Incomplete CDR3 DNA: TGTGCCAGCAGGGGGGACTCACGCACCGGGGAG. Protein sequence: CASRGDSRTGE. The complete CDR3 reads CASRGDSRTGELFF.

Concerning this clone itself: The CDR3 end is not reached by the read, which stops 3 residues before it; the germline J gene fills it in. The chain has TRBV30 and TRBJ1-2; D possibly corresponds to TRBD1 (5 bases). Looked up from germline, CDR1 is GTSNPN and CDR2 is SVGIG (reference sequence). The CDR3 is made up of 17 amino acids. CDR3 amino acids: CAWSTGTSGRAYNDYTF. CDR3 DNA (partial): TGTGCCTGGAGTACCGGGACTAGCGGGAGGGCTTACAATGAC.

The CDR3 bases that were read are TGCGCCAGCAGGGACACCCTGGGGAAGACC. Translated: CASRDTLGKT. Given in full, the CDR3 is CASRDTLGKTQYF. The rearrangement uses TRBV5-1 and TRBJ2-5, with a possible D match to TRBD1 (5 bases). With the read ending 3 residues before the CDR3 end, the germline J gene is used to fill in that end. This CDR3 is built from 13 residues. Germline values: CDR1 SGHRS, CDR2 YFSETQ. The V end was cut by 5 bases, the J end by 6 bases, with 14 bases between.

Worth noting for this clone: The read stops 3 residues short of the end of the CDR3; the missing end is completed from the germline J gene. The V gene is TRBV29-1, the J gene TRBJ2-3; possibly TRBD2 for D (7 bases). Germline V gene sequence: CDR1 SQVTM, CDR2 ANQGSEA. This CDR3 region has 15 residues. Incomplete CDR3 DNA: TGCAGCGTTGCATCGGGGGGCGGGAATCAAGAGACG. Encoded protein: CSVASGGGNQET. The full CDR3 protein is CSVASGGGNQETQYF.

About this clone: The CDR3 is cut off 3 residues early in the read; its end comes from the germline J gene. The rearrangement uses TRBV12-3 or TRBV12-4 and TRBJ2-1; D not resolved. The CDR3 contains 15 residues. Trimming cost V 3 bases and J 3 bases, with 12 bases left between them. The sequenced part of the CDR3 DNA is TGTGCCAGCAGTTTGGTCGAGCCGAGCTACAATGAG. Protein product: CASSLVEPSYNE. The full CDR3 protein reads CASSLVEPSYNEQFF.